A single sample is the source of the 19 T cell receptor beta chains below, sequenced in a study of cytomegalovirus exposure and HLA in healthy donors. The PCR contained 60 Vbeta and 13 Jbeta primers. Produced via immunoSEQ multiplex PCR; TCRdb's table is partial and in-frame only. This sample has 160,000 or so clones, with about three quarters found just once. The sample comprised PBMCs. These receptors came from a man aged 18 to 29 in good health and CMV-seropositive.

CDR3 sequence (DNA): TGTGCCAGCAGTTCCAACAGGAGAATGAACACTGAAGCTTTCTTT. Translating it yields CASSSNRRMNTEAFF. J is TRBJ1-1 and V is TRBV7-8, with a possible D match to TRBD1 (5 bases). The CDR3 covers 15 residues. Per germline, CDR1 SGHVS and CDR2 FQNEAQ. Trimming removed 6 bases from V and 0 bases from J, with 14 bases in between.

A single count supports this clone. The V call is TRBV13, the J call TRBJ2-1; TRBD2 aligns across 9 bases. This CDR3 has 15 residues. The V and J ends lost 4 bases and 7 bases, in that order; junction bases with no gene match: 8. Germline V CDR1 and CDR2: PRHDT, FYEKMQ (reference sequence). DNA for the CDR3: TGTGCCAGCAGCTCCCAGCGGGAGGCCAGGAATGAGCAGTTCTTC. This sequence encodes CASSSQREARNEQFF.

The V and J genes are TRBV30 and TRBJ2-6, with TRBD1 identical over 7 bases. Per the germline V gene, CDR1 is GTSNPN and CDR2 is SVGIG (reference sequence). Germline trimming cut 2 bases from V and 0 bases from J; bases unmatched to any gene: 7. The CDR3 loop spans 17 amino acids. The CDR3 region has the DNA TGTGCCTGGAGTACACGGGACAGTATCTCTGGGGCCAACGTCCTGACTTTC. It translates to CAWSTRDSISGANVLTF.

This clone occurred once. The chain combines TRBV28 with TRBJ1-6; tentative D call: TRBD1 (6 bases). The germline V gene encodes CDR1 MDHEN and CDR2 SYDVKM. Trimming stripped 2 bases from V and 8 bases from J, with 16 bases between. CDR3 length equals 16 residues. The CDR3 nucleotides are TGTGCCAGCAGTTTAGGCAGGGGCCCCCGGGATTCACCCCTCCACTTT. Protein product: CASSLGRGPRDSPLHF.

The chain is built from TRBV28 and TRBJ2-7; TRBD1 agrees at 9 bases. There are 14 residues in the CDR3. Per germline, CDR1 MDHEN and CDR2 SYDVKM. The trim removed 5 bases at V and 2 bases at J, leaving 4 bases unmatched. CDR3 in amino acids: CASSSGQGPYEQYV. DNA for the CDR3: TGTGCCAGCAGTAGCGGACAGGGGCCCTACGAGCAGTACGTC.

This chain joins TRBV30 and TRBJ2-2; no reliable D call. This CDR3 has 12 amino acids. CDR1 GTSNPN and CDR2 SVGIG come from the germline V gene (reference sequence). The V and J ends lost 4 bases and 4 bases respectively, with 7 bases between them. The CDR3 bases are TGTGCCTGGAAAACTGCCACCGGGGAGCTGTTTTTT. Translating gives CAWKTATGELFF.

To note about this clone: One end of the junction is discordant with germline, which a read error may explain. The chain recombines TRBV7-9 with TRBJ1-2; D unclear. The CDR3 spans 12 residues. Germline lookup yields CDR1 SEHNR and CDR2 FQNEAQ (reference sequence). The CDR3 DNA follows: TGTTCCAGCAGCTTCGAACAAGATGGCTACACCTTC. Translating gives CSSSFEQDGYTF.

This clone has only a few counts. This CDR3 is CASSEVYRDRYMNTEAFF. In DNA, the CDR3 is TGTGCCAGCAGTGAAGTGTACCGGGACAGATACATGAACACTGAAGCTTTCTTT. The rearrangement links TRBV6-1 to TRBJ1-1; 7 bases are a match to TRBD1. V shed 1 base and J 0 bases; nucleotides not matched to a gene: 11. Germline V gives CDR1 MNHNS, CDR2 SASEGT. This CDR3 spans 18 amino acids.

The chain recombines TRBV2 with TRBJ1-2, with D perhaps matching TRBD1 (6 bases). This CDR3 is built from 13 residues. Germline-derived CDR1 and CDR2 are SNHLY and FYNNEI. V gave up 6 bases and J gave up 8 bases, with 16 bases separating them. CDR3 in DNA: TGTGCCAGCAGCGACGGGGGGGGCCGCGGCTACACCTTC. Its protein is CASSDGGGRGYTF.

This clone was detected only a few times. The chain links TRBV30 to TRBJ2-3, with 9 bases fitting TRBD1. Trimming removed 4 bases from V and 3 bases from J; junction bases left unmatched: 8. This CDR3 has 15 residues. CDR1 GTSNPN and CDR2 SVGIG come from the germline V gene (reference sequence). The CDR3 nucleotides are TGTGCCTGGACTCTAGGGACAGGGAGGACAGATACGCAGTATTTT. Amino acid sequence: CAWTLGTGRTDTQYF.

The CDR3 here is CASSVGQEAFF. CDR3 in DNA: TGTGCCAGCAGCGTAGGACAGGAAGCTTTCTTT. The V gene is TRBV7-9, the J gene TRBJ1-1, with D perhaps matching TRBD1 (6 bases). The germline gives CDR1 SEHNR, CDR2 FQNEAQ (reference sequence). This CDR3 spans 11 amino acids. V was shortened by 5 bases and J by 8 bases, with 9 bases between the two germline ends.

The V and J genes are TRBV19 and TRBJ1-2, with D maybe TRBD1 (6 bases). V was clipped by 7 bases and J by 5 bases, with 11 bases between them. Per the germline V gene, CDR1 is LNHDA and CDR2 is SQIVND (reference sequence). The CDR3 contains 12 residues. The CDR3 sequence: CASTRGTYGYTF. The CDR3 DNA is TGTGCCAGTACGAGGGGGACATATGGCTACACCTTC.

The rearrangement uses TRBV27 and TRBJ1-6; the D is unclear. Germline V gene data show CDR1 as MNHEY and CDR2 as SMNVEV (reference sequence). V was pared by 4 bases and J by 8 bases, with 6 bases between. The CDR3 runs 12 residues. The CDR3: CASSSIDSPLHF. The DNA of the CDR3 is TGTGCCAGCAGTTCTATTGATTCACCCCTCCACTTT.

Many counts were recorded for this clone. The chain's CDR3 is CASSQEYGMNTEAFF. CDR3 nucleotides: TGTGCCAGCAGCCAAGAGTACGGGATGAACACTGAAGCTTTCTTT. The rearrangement joins TRBV4-2 to TRBJ1-1; D gene ambiguous. The CDR3 totals 15 residues. Germline V gene data show CDR1 as LGHNA and CDR2 as YNFKEQ. The V and J ends lost 0 bases and 0 bases respectively, with 8 bases between them.

This sequence joins TRBV5-1 and TRBJ1-4; D is possibly TRBD1 (6 bases). V dropped 4 bases and J dropped 3 bases, with 16 bases sitting between them. This CDR3 contains 16 residues. The germline V gene has CDR1 SGHRS and CDR2 YFSETQ. CDR3 DNA: TGCGCCAGCAGCCCAGCTGCGGGGGGCCCTAATGAAAAACTGTTTTTT. Protein: CASSPAAGGPNEKLFF.

The chain recombines TRBV5-1 with TRBJ2-5; 13 bases map to TRBD2. Germline CDR1 and CDR2: SGHRS and YFSETQ. The CDR3 is 16 residues long. With V trimmed by 4 bases and J by 0 bases, 3 bases remained unmatched. The CDR3 DNA is TGCGCCAGCAGCCCGGGGACTAGCGGGAACCAAGAGACCCAGTACTTC. Translation: CASSPGTSGNQETQYF.

The chain links TRBV7-9 to TRBJ2-3; 9 nucleotides line up with TRBD2. Germline CDR1 SEHNR, CDR2 FQNEAQ (reference sequence). V lost 6 bases to trimming and J lost 4 bases; unmatched junction nucleotides: 8. This CDR3 is 15 amino acids long. The CDR3 reads CASRWSAGGADTQYF. The CDR3 bases are TGTGCCAGCAGGTGGTCGGCGGGAGGGGCAGATACGCAGTATTTT. Full variable domain (outside the CDR3, taken from reference TRBV7-9 and TRBJ2-3): DTGVSQNPRHKITKRGQNVTFRCDPISEHNRLYWYRQTLGQGPEFLTYFQNEAQLEKSRLLSDRFSAERPKGSFSTLEIQRTEQGDSAMYLCASRWSAGGADTQYFGPGTRLTVL.

The chain links TRBV7-9 to TRBJ1-4; TRBD1 aligns across 8 bases. The CDR3 contains 15 residues. Unmatched junction bases numbered 4, after V lost 5 bases and J lost 2 bases. Germline assignment: CDR1 SEHNR and CDR2 FQNEAQ (reference sequence). CDR3 amino acids: CASSQPGGTNEKLFF. The CDR3 DNA is TGTGCCAGCAGCCAACCAGGGGGCACTAATGAAAAACTGTTTTTT.

V gene TRBV10-3 combines with J gene TRBJ2-3; D is possibly TRBD1 (6 bases). The CDR3 has 14 amino acids. From germline, CDR1 is ENHRY and CDR2 SYGVKD. With 4 bases removed from V and 1 base from J, the gap between germline ends came to 9 bases. The CDR3 region has the DNA TGTGCCATCAGTGTGGACAGAGGCACAGATACGCAGTATTTT. It translates to CAISVDRGTDTQYF.